These T cell receptor beta chains were read from a single sample in a study of cytomegalovirus exposure and HLA in healthy donors. Profiling relied on immunoSEQ multiplex PCR, and the TCRdb table lists in-frame clones only, not all of them. Recorded for this sample: 45,000 to 70,000 clones. Source material: PBMCs. The receptors come from a woman aged 45-59 years in good health and CMV-seropositive. Both conserved end residues are part of each CDR3. A D gene is named only where the DNA matches it firmly.

TRBJ2-7,TRBD2,TRBV7-2,TGTGCCAGCAGCTTCCCGGGACTAGCGAAACAGTACTTC,CASSFPGLAKQYF
TRBJ1-5,-,TRBV11-2,TGTGCCAGCAGCTTAGAAGTTGGGGGGGGTCAGCCCCAGCATTTT,CASSLEVGGGQPQHF
TRBJ1-2,-,TRBV14,TGTGCCAGCAGCCAAGACAGGGGTGACTATGGCTACACCTTC,CASSQDRGDYGYTF
TRBJ2-1,TRBD2,TRBV5-1,TGCGCCAGCAGCTTGTTGGTTAGCGGGAGATTCACCTACAATGAGCAGTTCTTC,CASSLLVSGRFTYNEQFF
TRBJ2-3,-,TRBV4-3,TGCGCCAGCAGCCAAGATCTGCTAGCCGTCGCTTCAGATACGCAGTATTTT,CASSQDLLAVASDTQYF
TRBJ1-5,TRBD1,TRBV28,TGTGCCAGCTTAGGACAGGGCAATCAGCCCCAGCATTTT,CASLGQGNQPQHF
TRBJ1-3,TRBD1,TRBV9,TGTGCCAGCAGCGTTTCCGGGACAGGGCACGACACCATATATTTT,CASSVSGTGHDTIYF
TRBJ2-3,TRBD2,TRBV11-2,TGTGCCAGCAGCTTCCTAGCGGGAGGGCAAGATACGCAGTATTTT,CASSFLAGGQDTQYF
TRBJ2-1,-,TRBV6-4,TGTGCCAGCAGTGACAGGGCAGGGGTGGGCAATGAGCAGTTCTTC,CASSDRAGVGNEQFF
TRBJ1-1,TRBD1,TRBV30,TGTGCCTGGAGTGTACGGGGACAGGGGGCGAGGTTAGCTTTCTTT,CAWSVRGQGARLAFF
TRBJ1-5,-,TRBV27,TGTGCCAGCAGCCCCCTGACAGATAGCAATCAGCCCCAGCATTTT,CASSPLTDSNQPQHF
TRBJ1-2,-,TRBV28,TGTGCCAGCAGCCTTATCAGGGTTAACTATGGCTACACCTTC,CASSLIRVNYGYTF
TRBJ1-5,TRBD1,TRBV7-2,TGTGCCAGCGCACAGGGGGGTAATCAGCCCCAGCATTTT,CASAQGGNQPQHF
TRBJ1-5,-,TRBV7-9,TGTGCCAGCGGCAGGGGAAGCAATCAGCCCCAGCATTTT,CASGRGSNQPQHF